This T cell receptor (beta chain) was profiled in a study of immune evolution from preneoplasia to lung adenocarcinoma (dated by TCRdb to about 2021). For context, the study as a whole: HLA loss of heterozygosity was seen in roughly 7%, 15% and 33% of AIS, MIA and ADC lesions, and in no AAH lesions. The sample size depended on which specimens were available, not on a prior power calculation. The study reported that under 120 samples were used for TCR sequencing. The overall cohort was made up of fewer than 70 patients with pulmonary nodules who had surgical resection. TCR sequencing data were obtained from around 51 patients. Immune contexture across lung adenocarcinoma precursors and invasive adenocarcinoma was profiled using immune gene expression, TCR sequencing and multiplex immunofluorescence. POLYSOLVER was used to infer class I HLA alleles from exome data, and LOHHLA was used to detect allele-specific HLA loss. Resected precursor lesions (AAH, AIS, MIA) and invasive adenocarcinomas were compared against paired morphologically normal lung tissue. The immune data were integrated with whole exome sequencing and methylation data from the same cohort of nodules. The investigation overall reported the following: Because all patients were from Japan and China, applicability to Western populations was uncertain. Findings were based on association rather than direct causation; larger cohorts with long-term follow-up and longitudinal biopsies were deemed needed. KRAS-mutant nodules showed the highest T cell clonality compared with EGFR-mutant or double wild-type lesions. Normal lung had the highest top T cell clone frequencies, which appeared to decline progressively from AAH through AIS, MIA and invasive adenocarcinoma. Normal lung showed the highest clonality, whereas later-stage lesions appeared to have higher T cell density and diversity but lower clonality.

The immunoSEQ hsTCRbeta Kit was used to sequence TCR beta CDR3 regions from DNA. The authors' pipeline ran thus. TCR sequencing data were analysed with the ImmunoSEQ Analyzer. T cell clonality was defined as 1 minus Pielou's evenness, as computed on productive rearrangements. The inverse Simpson index, applied to productive templates, was used to measure T cell diversity. T cell density was TCR beta template counts normalized to usable DNA, estimated by amplifying and sequencing housekeeping genes. Two-sided Kruskal-Wallis tests were used to compare TCR metrics between histologic stages. TCRdb limited this immuneACCESS table to in-frame rearrangements with V and J called. A share of clones is missing; checked studies link under half to unresolved V genes, and the rest is unexplained. From that table come the V and J calls and clone size; the DNA was used to work out D and trimming. The sample profile shows around 8,000 clones; roughly 83% of them were found once. The ten biggest clones cover 2.9% of the sample.

The CDR3 covers 13 residues, taking in both the cysteine and the phenylalanine. Only CDR3 DNA remains: 39 bases, in frame from the first base. V is cut by 3 bases and J by 6 bases, and the space between the germline ends is 11 bases. From a lookup of the germline V gene (reference sequence), CDR1 and CDR2 are PRHDT and FYEKMQ. Between the mid-2010s and the late 2010s, the patients underwent resection in either Japan or China. The histologic diagnosis of each case was independently confirmed on H&E slides by two lung cancer pathologists. To enrich premalignant or tumor cells for nucleic acid extraction, macro-dissection was performed after pathologic assessment. FFPE tissue was used for DNA isolation with the AllPrep DNA/RNA FFPE Kit. Points on this clone: The antigen it recognizes is unknown. Per-base quality was not reported, and no clone a single base away is much larger than it.

Sequencing was carried out using FFPE minimally invasive lung adenocarcinoma tissue. Explained via the paper, the cell subset or site label denotes: micro-invasive lung adenocarcinoma (MIA). This receptor chain uses TRBV13 and TRBJ1-1, with the D segment identity uncertain. This TCR was sampled from a person aged 65-85 years with lung adenocarcinoma. The CDR3 reads as follows: CASSLRPGAEAFF. The base sequence is TGTGCCAGCAGCTTGCGTCCGGGCGCTGAAGCTTTCTTT. Extended through the reference TRBV13 and TRBJ1-1 proteins, this CDR3 yields the full variable domain: AAGVIQSPRHLIKEKRETATLKCYPIPRHDTVYWYQQGPGQDPQFLISFYEKMQSDKGSIPDRFSAQQFSDYHSELNMSSLELGDSALYFCASSLRPGAEAFFGQGTRLTVV.